A selection of T cell receptor beta chains follows, all from one sample in a study of OX40 agonist ivuxolimab in advanced cancers. Method: immunoSEQ multiplex PCR; TCRdb's copy keeps in-frame clones and lacks some. The profile shows about 82,000 clones, over 80% of them singletons. The input for sequencing was CD4+ or CD8+ T cells sorted from blood, taken in a trial of the OX40 agonist ivuxolimab. The receptor source for this set is an adult with an advanced solid tumor such as melanoma, head and neck, liver or kidney cancer. CDR3s include the opening cysteine and the closing phenylalanine or tryptophan. Fields, in order: J gene, CDR3 length, V gene, clone size, D gene, CDR3 DNA, CDR3 protein. The D gene is left open where the match is weak. Only some rows state a clone size, as once, few, many or a class for expanded clones.

TRBJ1-2 16 TRBV7-9 NA TRBD1 TGTGCCAGCAGCCCCGACCTCCTCACAGGGGGTAACGGCTACACCTTC CASSPDLLTGGNGYTF
TRBJ1-5 16 TRBV19 NA TRBD1 TGTGCCAGTAGTACAAGACAGGGGAGGTCGGATCAGCCCCAGCATTTT CASSTRQGRSDQPQHF
TRBJ2-7 13 TRBV14 NA NA TGTGCCAGCAGCCAGAGTGCCCTCCGGGAGCAGTACTTC CASSQSALREQYF
TRBJ2-5 11 TRBV19 NA NA TGTGCCAGTAAGATTTCAGAGACCCAGTACTTC CASKISETQYF
TRBJ2-5 15 TRBV7-2 NA TRBD2 TGTGCCAGCAGCCTCACTAGCGGGGGAATAAAGACCCAGTACTTC CASSLTSGGIKTQYF
TRBJ2-7 16 TRBV19 NA TRBD1 TGTGCCAGTAGGGGGTTCTCGTGGACAGGGGATTACGAGCAGTACTTC CASRGFSWTGDYEQYF
TRBJ1-4 15 TRBV7-2 NA TRBD1 TGTGCCAGCAGCTTAGTGACAGGGGTTAATGAAAAACTGTTTTTT CASSLVTGVNEKLFF
TRBJ1-2 13 TRBV6-1 NA NA TGTGCCAGCAGGGAACAGGGTAACTATGGCTACACCTTC CASREQGNYGYTF
TRBJ1-1 13 TRBV18 few NA TGTGCCAGCTCACCCACGGGGGCCGCTGAAGCTTTCTTT CASSPTGAAEAFF
TRBJ2-2 13 TRBV9 NA NA TGTGCCAGCAGTTTACCGAACACCGGGGAGCTGTTTTTT CASSLPNTGELFF
TRBJ2-7 15 TRBV15 once NA TGTGCCACCAGCAGAGATCCGGGGGGCGGTTACGAGCAGTACTTC CATSRDPGGGYEQYF
TRBJ1-4 16 TRBV19 NA NA TGTGCCAGTAGTACTATAGGAAGGGCAACTAATGAAAAACTGTTTTTT CASSTIGRATNEKLFF
TRBJ1-6 14 TRBV4-3 NA NA TGCGCCAGCAGCCAAGAGGATGGGGATTCACCCCTCCACTTT CASSQEDGDSPLHF
TRBJ1-1 14 TRBV6-1 NA TRBD1 TGTGCCAGCAGTAAGGGACAGACCCACACTGAAGCTTTCTTT CASSKGQTHTEAFF
TRBJ1-2 14 TRBV2 NA NA TGTGCCAGCAGGGTGGGGGGCGCGGTGCTCGGCTACACCTTC CASRVGGAVLGYTF
TRBJ2-7 21 TRBV4-3 NA NA TGCGCCAGCAGCCAAGCTACGAGGGCTCCTAGTGGCGGGGGCTTCACCTACGAGCAGTACTTC CASSQATRAPSGGGFTYEQYF
TRBJ2-1 14 TRBV30 NA TRBD2 TGTGCCTGGAAGCTCGGGGGGGCGGGGAAGGAGCAGTTCTTC CAWKLGGAGKEQFF
TRBJ2-2 16 TRBV19 few TRBD1 TGTGCCAGTAGTATCAGGACAGGCGATGCGGCCGGGGAGCTGTTTTTT CASSIRTGDAAGELFF
TRBJ1-5 14 TRBV6-6 NA NA TGTGCCAGCAGCCTGGGACGGCTCAATCAGCCCCAGCATTTT CASSLGRLNQPQHF
TRBJ1-6 14 TRBV19 NA NA TGTGCCAGTAGTATAAGGACTGGGGATTCACCCCTCCACTTT CASSIRTGDSPLHF
TRBJ1-5 14 TRBV4-3 NA TRBD1 TGCGCCAGCAGCCGGGACAGTCACAATCAGCCCCAGCATTTT CASSRDSHNQPQHF
TRBJ2-2 15 TRBV7-7 NA NA TGTGCTAGCAGCTTAGGGGAGACGAACACCGGGGAGCTGTTTTTT CASSLGETNTGELFF
TRBJ1-4 13 TRBV7-2 NA NA TGTGCCAGCAGCTCGCCGACCAGGGAAAAACTGTTTTTT CASSSPTREKLFF
TRBJ2-3 14 TRBV10-3 NA TRBD1 TGTGCCATCACCAGGGGACAGGTAACAGATACGCAGTATTTT CAITRGQVTDTQYF
TRBJ2-5 14 TRBV30 NA NA TGTGCCTGTCAAACGGGTAGCGGAGAAGAGACCCAGTACTTC CACQTGSGEETQYF